What follows is one T cell receptor beta chain and its context. The V gene lost 3 bases and the J gene lost 3 bases, with 10 bases spanning the gap. The CDR3 sequence is 14 residues long. Germline values: CDR1 KGHSH, CDR2 LQKENI. In the original workflow: Amplified reference gene primers provided the basis for estimating nucleated cell counts. Libraries were prepared by immunoSEQ multiplex PCR; TCRdb keeps only in-frame clonotypes and omits some of them. V, J and clone size reflect that table, while D and trimming were determined from the DNA. Of 300,000 to 350,000 clones in the sample, 86% are singletons; the top ten hold roughly 4%. This sample is drawn from a study of blood T cell repertoires in COVID-19. Across about 22 US areas, participants ranged in age from about 18 to 100 years.

The source is a woman between 40 and 50 years old with acute COVID-19. J is TRBJ2-3 and V is TRBV18; D perhaps matches TRBD1 (6 bases). Source material: PBMCs or T cells enriched from blood (not recorded which). The CDR3 protein is CASSPAQGTDTQYF. The CDR3 region has the DNA TGTGCCAGCTCACCGGCGCAGGGGACAGATACGCAGTATTTT.